The next 15 T cell receptor beta chains were all read from a single sample in a study of blood T cell repertoires in COVID-19. Sequencing was performed with immunoSEQ multiplex PCR; in TCRdb, only in-frame clones are kept and a portion is missing. Of around 170,000 clones in the sample, roughly 84% were seen once. Sequencing was performed on PBMCs or T cells enriched from blood (not recorded which). These receptors came from a woman aged 45-65 years who had recovered from COVID-19.

V and J are TRBV28 and TRBJ2-4; 11 positions match TRBD2. Losses at the gene ends were 5 bases for V and 5 bases for J; bases not matched to a gene: 2. The CDR3 length is 14 residues. The germline V gene has CDR1 MDHEN and CDR2 SYDVKM. The CDR3 DNA is TGTGCCAGCAGTGAGGGACTAGCGGAAAACATTCAGTACTTC. Its protein product is CASSEGLAENIQYF.

The rearrangement uses TRBV19 and TRBJ2-3; TRBD2 aligns across 9 bases. Germline CDR1 reads LNHDA; CDR2 reads SQIVND (reference sequence). With V trimmed by 7 bases and J by 3 bases, 5 bases remained unmatched. The CDR3 has 14 amino acids. CDR3 residues: CASTPGLATDTQYF. The CDR3 DNA reads TGTGCCAGTACTCCGGGACTAGCAACAGATACGCAGTATTTT.

This clone was recorded once. The chain employs TRBV5-4 and TRBJ1-2; 7 bases are a match to TRBD1. The J segment lost 5 bases and the V segment lost 2 bases, leaving 9 bases of the junction unmatched. The CDR3 has 15 amino acids. Germline CDR1 and CDR2: SGHNT and YYREEE (reference sequence). The CDR3 coding sequence is TGTGCCAGCAGCTTCTCTGGGACAGTGGGGTATGGCTACACCTTC. Encoded protein: CASSFSGTVGYGYTF.

This clone occurred a few times. The chain links TRBV15 to TRBJ2-7, with TRBD1 matching over 7 bases. CDR1 and CDR2 (germline): LNHNV, YYDKDF (reference sequence). Trimming took 8 bases from V and 0 from J; bases not matched to a gene: 4. The CDR3 runs 13 residues. CDR3 sequence reads: CATEGQSSYEQYF. As DNA, the CDR3 is TGTGCCACCGAGGGACAGAGCTCCTACGAGCAGTACTTC.

The chain carries TRBV5-1 and TRBJ2-3, with 7 bases fitting TRBD2. The CDR3 spans 15 residues. From germline, CDR1 is SGHRS and CDR2 YFSETQ. Trimming at V came to 5 bases and at J to 5 bases, leaving 11 bases not matched to a gene. Here the CDR3 DNA reads TGCGCCAGCAGATCGTTGGCGGGAGCGGGAGATACGCAGTATTTT. It translates to CASRSLAGAGDTQYF. The whole variable domain, remainder taken from reference TRBV5-1 and TRBJ2-3, is KAGVTQTPRYLIKTRGQQVTLSCSPISGHRSVSWYQQTPGQGLQFLFEYFSETQRNKGNFPGRFSGRQFSNSRSEMNVSTLELGDSALYLCASRSLAGAGDTQYFGPGTRLTVL.

The rearrangement uses TRBV19 and TRBJ1-4; no reliable D call. Trimming cost V 7 bases and J 12 bases, with 21 bases left between them. Germline CDR1 is LNHDA and CDR2 is SQIVND (reference sequence). The CDR3 runs to 14 residues. The CDR3, as DNA: TGTGCCAGTATGCAGGCCGGGGAAGTATTGGAACTGTTTTTT. Translated, it gives CASMQAGEVLELFF.

The chain is built from TRBV9 and TRBJ2-2; 7 nucleotides agree with TRBD2. Germline V gives CDR1 SGDLS, CDR2 YYNGEE. The junction had 6 bases not matched to a gene; V was cut back by 0 bases and J by 4 bases. CDR3 length: 16 residues. CDR3 sequence (DNA): TGTGCCAGCAGCGTAGCGGCGGGAGTAAGCACCGGGGAGCTGTTTTTT. It translates to CASSVAAGVSTGELFF.

The chain joins TRBV27 to TRBJ1-5; 8 bases are a match to TRBD1. The germline gives CDR1 MNHEY, CDR2 SMNVEV (reference sequence). V gave up 3 bases and J gave up 4 bases; unmatched junction bases: 8. The CDR3 extends over 16 amino acids. The CDR3 loop reads CASSFNPNRGNQPQHF. The CDR3 DNA sequence: TGTGCCAGCAGTTTCAACCCCAACAGGGGGAATCAGCCCCAGCATTTT.

Only one count was recorded for this clone. This chain joins TRBV14 and TRBJ1-1, with a weak D call TRBD1 (6 bases). CDR3 size: 14 residues. With 6 bases removed from V and 2 bases from J, the gap between germline ends came to 13 bases. Germline V gene lookup returns CDR1 SGHDN and CDR2 FVKESK. CDR3 coding DNA: TGTGCCAGCAGACTAATGGGGGCCAACACTGAAGCTTTCTTT. Its translation: CASRLMGANTEAFF.

The chain recombines TRBV9 with TRBJ2-1; a possible D gene is TRBD1 (6 bases). Trimming removed 5 bases at V and 0 bases at J, with 12 bases between. This CDR3 region has 15 residues. Germline V gives CDR1 SGDLS, CDR2 YYNGEE. The CDR3 DNA follows: TGTGCCAGCAGGAGGGACACGGGCTCCTACAATGAGCAGTTCTTC. Translating it yields CASRRDTGSYNEQFF.

This clone showed up just a few times. V is TRBV4-1 and J is TRBJ2-5, with D possibly being TRBD2 (5 bases). This CDR3 is built from 13 residues. V dropped 5 bases and J dropped 4 bases, with 11 bases sitting between them. Germline V lookup: CDR1 MGHRA, CDR2 YSYEKL. Here the CDR3 reads CASSTTGRETQYF. CDR3 DNA: TGCGCCAGCAGCACAACTGGGAGAGAGACCCAGTACTTC.

The V and J genes are TRBV28 and TRBJ1-5; TRBD1 aligns across 9 bases. The ends lost 6 bases at V and 4 bases at J; junction bases unmatched: 7. Germline V gene sequence: CDR1 MDHEN, CDR2 SYDVKM. The CDR3 contains 15 residues. CDR3 DNA sequence: TGTGCCAGCAGCCCGAAACAGGGGGCAAATCAGCCCCAGCATTTT. The encoded protein is CASSPKQGANQPQHF.

The gene calls are TRBV5-6 and TRBJ2-7, with 7 bases identical to TRBD1. The CDR3 runs 15 residues. Germline CDR1 SGHDT, CDR2 YYEEEE. J was trimmed by 2 bases and V by 0 bases; bases with no gene match: 5. The CDR3 region has the DNA TGTGCCAGCAGCTTGGAGGTGGGACAGACCTACGAGCAGTACTTC. Encoded protein: CASSLEVGQTYEQYF.

The CDR3 region is CASSLPGADSPLHF. As DNA, the CDR3 is TGTGCCAGCAGCTTACCAGGGGCGGACTCACCCCTCCACTTT. The rearrangement joins TRBV5-5 to TRBJ1-6; the D gene is possibly TRBD1 (6 bases). The CDR3 has 14 amino acids. Germline CDR1 reads SGHKS; CDR2 reads YYEKEE (reference sequence). V gave up 2 bases and J gave up 10 bases, with 13 bases separating them. The full variable domain, completed using reference TRBV5-5 and TRBJ1-6, is DAGVTQSPTHLIKTRGQQVTLRCSPISGHKSVSWYQQVLGQGPQFIFQYYEKEERGRGNFPDRFSARQFPNYSSELNVNALLLGDSALYLCASSLPGADSPLHFGNGTRLTVT.

The chain links TRBV10-3 to TRBJ1-1; the match to TRBD1 covers 8 bases. V lost 2 bases and J lost 4; bases outside the gene matches: 0. The CDR3 loop spans 13 amino acids. The germline V gene has CDR1 ENHRY and CDR2 SYGVKD. As DNA, the CDR3 is TGTGCCATCAGTGAGACAGGGGGCACTGAAGCTTTCTTT. Translation: CAISETGGTEAFF.